Shown below are 13 T cell receptor beta chains from a single sample sequenced in a study of T cells after yellow fever vaccination. In TCRdb, the 5' RACE reads were re-called with MiXCR into one record per CDR3 protein. The sample lists about 320,000 distinct CDR3 sequences; around 10% were seen once. The source material was CD4+ T cells sorted from PBMCs, sampled 45 days after the yellow fever booster vaccination. The receptors come from a man between 18 and 29 years old who received the YFV17D yellow fever vaccine.

This clonotype was counted ten times or more. The genes are TRBV20-1 and TRBJ1-2, with D uncertain. The ends were cut back, 0 bases at V and 8 bases at J, with 10 bases in the middle. The CDR3 is 12 amino acids. CDR1 and CDR2 (germline): DFQATT, SNEGSKA (reference sequence). CDR3 sequence: CSARDLGSGYTF. CDR3 nucleotide sequence: TGCAGTGCTAGAGATTTGGGATCGGGCTACACCTTC.

The gene calls are TRBV7-2 and TRBJ2-7; no reliable D call. The CDR3 is 15 amino acids. V lost 5 bases to trimming and J lost 0 bases, with 14 bases between them. Germline CDR1 SGHTA, CDR2 FQGNSA. CDR3 in DNA: TGTGCCAGCAGCCTGTCCTTCGCTAACTCCTACGAGCAGTACTTC. Protein: CASSLSFANSYEQYF.

The chain is built from TRBV20-1 and TRBJ1-2; 7 bases line up with TRBD1. Germline V CDR1 and CDR2: DFQATT, SNEGSKA (reference sequence). This CDR3 spans 13 amino acids. Losses at the gene ends were 3 bases for V and 7 bases for J; bases not matched to a gene: 8. In nucleotides, the CDR3 is TGCAGTGCTAGTGGAAACCGGGACAGTGGCTACACCTTC. This codes for CSASGNRDSGYTF.

The chain couples TRBV6-2 or TRBV6-3 to TRBJ2-7, with D perhaps TRBD2 (6 bases). Germline CDR1 MNHEY, CDR2 SVGEGT. This CDR3 region has 13 residues. V was shortened by 6 bases and J by 2 bases, with 11 bases between the two germline ends. For the CDR3, the DNA is TGTGCCAGCAGAAGGGACTCCCCCTACGAGCAGTACGTC. Its translation is CASRRDSPYEQYV.

This sequence joins TRBV20-1 and TRBJ2-5; a weak D match, TRBD1 (6 bases). Trimming took off 6 bases at V and 2 bases at J, with 13 bases between the two ends. CDR1 and CDR2 (germline): DFQATT, SNEGSKA (reference sequence). CDR3 size: 13 residues. CDR3 nucleotides: TGCAGTGCGACGAGACAGGCACAAGAGACCCAGTACTTC. It is translated as CSATRQAQETQYF.

The V call is TRBV7-9, the J call TRBJ1-2, with D unresolved. Trimming cost V 5 bases and J 4 bases, with 11 bases left between them. CDR1 and CDR2 (germline): SEHNR, FQNEAQ (reference sequence). The CDR3 sequence is 13 residues long. The CDR3 coding sequence is TGTGCCAGCAGCGTATTGACGGGCTATGGCTACACCTTC. Protein sequence: CASSVLTGYGYTF.

The chain has TRBV7-3 and TRBJ1-6; D gene uncertain. The ends were cut back, 4 bases at V and 6 bases at J, with 13 bases in the middle. The length of the CDR3 is 15 residues. Germline values: CDR1 SGHTA, CDR2 FQGTGA. The CDR3, as DNA: TGTGCCAGCAGCTCCACCCGGACGGCTAATTCACCCCTCCACTTT. This translates into CASSSTRTANSPLHF.

The genes are TRBV30 and TRBJ1-1; D is unclear. Germline lookup yields CDR1 GTSNPN and CDR2 SVGIG (reference sequence). The CDR3 consists of 13 residues. V was shortened by 0 bases and J by 4 bases, with 9 bases between the two germline ends. The CDR3, as DNA: TGTGCCTGGAGTGTACGGGGAGGCACTGAAGCTTTCTTT. Translating gives CAWSVRGGTEAFF.

This clonotype has a handful of counts. The chain has TRBV4-3 and TRBJ2-7; 7 nucleotides align to TRBD1. Germline assignment: CDR1 LGHNA and CDR2 YSLEER. CDR3 length: 16 amino acids. J was trimmed by 2 bases and V by 3 bases; bases with no gene match: 10. The CDR3 loop reads CASSQLRTGQTYEQYV. CDR3 coding DNA: TGCGCCAGCAGCCAGTTACGGACAGGTCAAACCTACGAGCAGTACGTC.

A few counts support this clonotype. The chain recombines TRBV3-1 with TRBJ1-4; D is unresolved. V was cut by 3 bases and J by 7 bases, with 9 bases left in between. This CDR3 region has 13 residues. The germline gives CDR1 LGHDT, CDR2 YNNKEL (reference sequence). The CDR3 loop is CASSQTEGEKLFF. The DNA for the CDR3 is TGTGCCAGCAGCCAGACTGAGGGTGAAAAACTGTTTTTT.

The DNA of the CDR3 is TGTGCCAGCAGCCCCTCGATCTTCGAGAGGTATCGATCCGAGCAGTACGTC. Amino acids: CASSPSIFERYRSEQYV. The chain employs TRBV28 and TRBJ2-7; D not resolved. V lost 6 bases and J 6 bases, leaving 27 bases between the germline ends. Germline V gene lookup returns CDR1 MDHEN and CDR2 SYDVKM. The CDR3 spans 17 residues.

This clonotype was counted only a few times. This rearrangement joins TRBV7-3 to TRBJ2-5; 8 bases agree with TRBD2. Trimming cost V 5 bases and J 4 bases; bases outside gene matches: 6. CDR1 is SGHTA, CDR2 FQGTGA, per germline. The CDR3 is 14 residues long. The DNA of the CDR3 is TGTGCCAGCAGCGAAGGGACTAGTAGAGAGACCCAGTACTTC. It translates to CASSEGTSRETQYF.

The chain uses TRBV3-1 and TRBJ2-6; D is unclear. The CDR3 is 18 residues long. V was cut by 4 bases and J by 0 bases, with 16 bases left in between. The germline V gene encodes CDR1 LGHDT and CDR2 YNNKEL (reference sequence). CDR3 nucleotide sequence: TGTGCCAGCAGCCCTCGTGGCGACGGGCGCTCTGGGGCCAACGTCCTGACTTTC. Amino acid sequence: CASSPRGDGRSGANVLTF.